This T cell receptor beta chain was recorded in a study of cytomegalovirus exposure and HLA in healthy donors (dated by TCRdb to about 2017). Regarding the research as a whole: A later analysis indicated that the 120 or so validation repertoires were generated on the platform also employed for the roughly 650 repertoires of the first cohort. The aim of the study was to test whether cataloging public T cell receptors could identify signatures of past pathogen exposure. A separate validation cohort of roughly 130 different subjects was used in addition to the approximately 610-subject first cohort. The study combined high-throughput TCR immunosequencing, statistical association of individual TCRs with disease status, and machine learning to predict cytomegalovirus infection status.

This clone was detected a few times. Its recognized antigen is unknown. No base quality information exists; no much larger clone differs at one position. Donors formed part of the validation cohort, which comprised over a hundred subjects and was distinct from the first cohort of under 800 subjects. The CDR3 sequence holds 14 residues, the cysteine and phenylalanine included. Only the CDR3 portion is preserved as DNA: 42 bases, with reading frame beginning at the first base. Trimming accounts for 8 bases at V and 4 bases at J, while the number of junction bases matched to no gene is 4. The germline V gene sets CDR1 to SGHDN and CDR2 to FVKESK. The library was made by the immunoSEQ multiplex PCR assay. The paper's processing steps were these. A statistical classification framework was built for diagnosing cytomegalovirus status from the catalog of TCR beta chain sequences. The clones in this table, taken by TCRdb from immuneACCESS, are in-frame only. Not every clone is retained; where verified, under half of the shortfall comes from an unresolved V gene, and the cause of the rest is unknown. V, J and clone size are taken as reported in that table, and D and trimming were inferred from the DNA itself. This sample has 250,000 to 350,000 clones in its table, and about nine tenths of those were observed once. The top ten hold 0.84% of the sample.

Paper-wide results and their limitations: According to the authors, the approach could potentially be generalized to other disease states and immunological phenotypes. A few of the identified cytomegalovirus-associated TCR beta chains were confirmed in vitro to be specific for cytomegalovirus antigens. In a later analysis, TCRs clustered in the first cohort were found to also tend to co-occur in the 130 or so validation repertoires, with approximately 94% of cluster scores above 0. Most TCR sequences were seen in very few donors, while some public TCRs were found in many individuals. All 120 or so repertoires were used to score co-occurrence in the validation cohort in a later analysis, because that analysis had no HLA typing for the cohort. Cytomegalovirus status was reported to be diagnosed by the classifier with high specificity and sensitivity in both the original and validation cohorts. The study listed 164 TCR beta chains as associated with cytomegalovirus.

The source of this sequence is a woman aged 18-35 years in good health and CMV-seronegative. The sequenced material came from PBMCs. The chain uses TRBV14 and TRBJ2-1; the central 11 bases match TRBD2. The CDR3 loop reads CASGVAGGYNEQFF. The nucleotide sequence is TGTGCCAGCGGGGTAGCGGGAGGGTACAATGAGCAGTTCTTC. With the rest looked up from the reference TRBV14 and TRBJ2-1 genes rather than sequenced, the full variable domain is EAGVTQFPSHSVIEKGQTVTLRCDPISGHDNLYWYRRVMGKEIKFLLHFVKESKQDESGMPNNRFLAERTGGTYSTLKVQPAELEDSGVYFCASGVAGGYNEQFFGPGTRLTVL.